The 3 T cell receptor beta chains reported below all come from one sample, sequenced in a study of blood T cell repertoires in COVID-19. Sequenced by immunoSEQ multiplex PCR; TCRdb stores in-frame clones only, minus some. The data show about 380,000 clones, about 88% seen once. Sequenced input: PBMCs or T cells enriched from blood (not recorded which). The receptors stem from a young woman who had recovered from COVID-19.

V is TRBV11-3 and J is TRBJ2-7; D call uncertain. The CDR3 sequence is 14 residues long. Trimming left V 5 bases short and J 5 bases short, with 16 bases between. Germline CDR1 SGHNT, CDR2 YENEEA. CDR3 sequence reads: CASSHKMVPNEQYF. The DNA of the CDR3 is TGTGCCAGCAGCCACAAGATGGTCCCAAACGAGCAGTACTTC.

This rearrangement joins TRBV19 to TRBJ1-2, with D uncertain. CDR1 and CDR2 from the germline V gene are LNHDA and SQIVND (reference sequence). The CDR3 is 15 residues long. Trimming left V 0 bases short and J 8 bases short, with 16 bases between. CDR3 residues: CASSIDAGLLWGYTF. Written as DNA, the CDR3 is TGTGCCAGTAGTATAGACGCAGGTCTCCTCTGGGGCTACACCTTC.

This clone was detected ten times or more. The genes are TRBV6-4 and TRBJ2-3; 9 positions match TRBD2. CDR3 size: 15 residues. V gave up 4 bases and J gave up 3 bases; unmatched junction bases: 5. CDR1 is MRHNA and CDR2 is SNTAGT in the germline V gene. CDR3 DNA: TGTGCCAGCAGTGGCTCTAGCGGGGATACAGATACGCAGTATTTT. Translation gives CASSGSSGDTDTQYF.